This TCR beta chain was identified during a study of early T cells in non-severe SARS-CoV-2 infection. Study summary: Bulk RNA taken from unsorted whole blood was sequenced, leaving chains unpaired.

Each single cDNA molecule received a unique molecular identifier. Via MiXCR, TCRdb re-called the 5' RACE reads, giving one row per CDR3 protein. The sample records about 60,000 distinct CDR3 sequences, 10% to 15% being singletons. Broader study findings: Missing private and CD4 specificities, VDJdb matching favored anti-spike CD8 responses.

As for this clonotype: Its target is unknown.

The CDR3 is 15 amino acids. Germline-derived CDR1 and CDR2 are SQVTM and ANQGSEA. V was cut by 4 bases and J by 2 bases, with 18 bases left in between. Sample: whole blood. The chain couples TRBV29-1 to TRBJ2-7; a possible D gene is TRBD2 (5 bases). This TCR derives from an adult who was a healthcare worker with PCR-confirmed SARS-CoV-2 infection or an uninfected control (not recorded which). CDR3 bases: TGCAGCGTTGTCCCCGGGAAGGGAGAAACCTACGAGCAGTACTTC. It codes for CSVVPGKGETYEQYF.